This T cell receptor beta chain came from a study of identical twins (dated by TCRdb to about 2016). With respect to the entire study: The study deep-sequenced TCR alpha and beta repertoires from monozygotic twins, unrelated adults of various ages and cord blood to test whether fetal clonotypes persist. To rule out contamination, the twin experiments were replicated at different times with different library preparation protocols. Study-wide findings and limitations: A weaker excess of twin sharing was found in beta out-of-frame sequences because the signal-to-noise ratio was lowered by fewer shared sequences. Invariant T cells such as MAIT and iNKT could partly confound zero-insertion analyses, though diverse VJ usage argued against this for most clonotypes. In monozygotic twins, out-of-frame TCR alpha sharing was systematically underestimated by recombination models, although the models agreed with sharing between unrelated individuals. Because the same donors could not be followed over many years, the conclusions relied on cross-sectional statistical analysis. Compared with coincidental sharing between unrelated individuals, out-of-frame TCR alpha sequences shared between twins showed an excess of sequences with low generation probability. Abundant cord blood beta clonotypes carried fewer insertions; young adult naive repertoires showed a weaker similar trend, while memory repertoires showed none.

CDR1 and CDR2 were assigned from the germline V gene as SQVTM and ANQGSEA. CDR3 length: 12 amino acids, cysteine to phenylalanine. This entry keeps only the CDR3 DNA: 36 bases, framed from base 1. V lost 7 bases and J lost 6 bases, and the count of bases not matched to a germline gene is 5. Every donor was a healthy Caucasian. The twin cohort consisted of three pairs of female monozygotic twins, all aged about 18 to 29 years. RNA for TCR libraries was isolated from peripheral blood mononuclear cells. Library preparation used 5' RACE. The sequencer listed for this sample is Illumina HiSeq 2000. A universal primer binding site was added through template switching, and the final cDNA carried a unique molecular identifier so that TCR cDNA molecules could be counted accurately. Specific primers in the conserved constant-segment region were used to synthesize first-strand cDNA for the TCR alpha and beta chains. Each cDNA library was double barcoded, with a SMART-Mk sample barcode plus Illumina barcodes, to control for contamination. TruSeq adapter sequences and Illumina sample barcodes were added in two successive PCR steps. TCR alpha and beta cDNA libraries were sequenced on the Illumina HiSeq platform with custom primers. In the authors' own workflow: Unique molecular identifiers were extracted from raw reads with MiGEC, and CDR3 positions were determined with MiXCR. Recombination models were inferred per individual with the repgenHMM and IGoR tools using an EM algorithm. The tcR package in R was used for shared clonotype analysis, with sharing normalized by the product of cloneset sizes. To study raw recombination free of thymic and clonal selection effects, out-of-frame nonproductive sequences were analyzed. TCRdb's own reprocessing of the public reads used fastp at Q25 and MiXCR and kept productive beta chains. Under each unique CDR3 protein, matching rows form one entry showing the most common genes and DNA. TCRdb, not the original authors, processed these V and J calls. The sample table contains over 550,000 distinct CDR3 sequences; only one count was recorded for just over 7% of them. Of the sample, over 1.5% falls within the top ten clones.

This clonotype has at least ten counts. No cognate antigen has been identified for it. No quality values exist for individual bases; no much larger clone is one base distant. Another study also made use of these data, one on yellow fever vaccine responses in identical twins. The second paper states: The authors reported that the T cell response to vaccination in identical twins appeared partly convergent and partly personalized. In identical twins, the study followed T cell clones that responded to the vaccine with precision.

The V and J segments used are TRBV29-1 and TRBJ2-1; 8 bases in between match TRBD1. The receptor comes from a young woman in good health. Input material: PBMCs. The nucleotide sequence is TGCAGCGGCTACAGGGGGTCCAATGAGCAGTTCTTC. This gives the protein CSGYRGSNEQFF.